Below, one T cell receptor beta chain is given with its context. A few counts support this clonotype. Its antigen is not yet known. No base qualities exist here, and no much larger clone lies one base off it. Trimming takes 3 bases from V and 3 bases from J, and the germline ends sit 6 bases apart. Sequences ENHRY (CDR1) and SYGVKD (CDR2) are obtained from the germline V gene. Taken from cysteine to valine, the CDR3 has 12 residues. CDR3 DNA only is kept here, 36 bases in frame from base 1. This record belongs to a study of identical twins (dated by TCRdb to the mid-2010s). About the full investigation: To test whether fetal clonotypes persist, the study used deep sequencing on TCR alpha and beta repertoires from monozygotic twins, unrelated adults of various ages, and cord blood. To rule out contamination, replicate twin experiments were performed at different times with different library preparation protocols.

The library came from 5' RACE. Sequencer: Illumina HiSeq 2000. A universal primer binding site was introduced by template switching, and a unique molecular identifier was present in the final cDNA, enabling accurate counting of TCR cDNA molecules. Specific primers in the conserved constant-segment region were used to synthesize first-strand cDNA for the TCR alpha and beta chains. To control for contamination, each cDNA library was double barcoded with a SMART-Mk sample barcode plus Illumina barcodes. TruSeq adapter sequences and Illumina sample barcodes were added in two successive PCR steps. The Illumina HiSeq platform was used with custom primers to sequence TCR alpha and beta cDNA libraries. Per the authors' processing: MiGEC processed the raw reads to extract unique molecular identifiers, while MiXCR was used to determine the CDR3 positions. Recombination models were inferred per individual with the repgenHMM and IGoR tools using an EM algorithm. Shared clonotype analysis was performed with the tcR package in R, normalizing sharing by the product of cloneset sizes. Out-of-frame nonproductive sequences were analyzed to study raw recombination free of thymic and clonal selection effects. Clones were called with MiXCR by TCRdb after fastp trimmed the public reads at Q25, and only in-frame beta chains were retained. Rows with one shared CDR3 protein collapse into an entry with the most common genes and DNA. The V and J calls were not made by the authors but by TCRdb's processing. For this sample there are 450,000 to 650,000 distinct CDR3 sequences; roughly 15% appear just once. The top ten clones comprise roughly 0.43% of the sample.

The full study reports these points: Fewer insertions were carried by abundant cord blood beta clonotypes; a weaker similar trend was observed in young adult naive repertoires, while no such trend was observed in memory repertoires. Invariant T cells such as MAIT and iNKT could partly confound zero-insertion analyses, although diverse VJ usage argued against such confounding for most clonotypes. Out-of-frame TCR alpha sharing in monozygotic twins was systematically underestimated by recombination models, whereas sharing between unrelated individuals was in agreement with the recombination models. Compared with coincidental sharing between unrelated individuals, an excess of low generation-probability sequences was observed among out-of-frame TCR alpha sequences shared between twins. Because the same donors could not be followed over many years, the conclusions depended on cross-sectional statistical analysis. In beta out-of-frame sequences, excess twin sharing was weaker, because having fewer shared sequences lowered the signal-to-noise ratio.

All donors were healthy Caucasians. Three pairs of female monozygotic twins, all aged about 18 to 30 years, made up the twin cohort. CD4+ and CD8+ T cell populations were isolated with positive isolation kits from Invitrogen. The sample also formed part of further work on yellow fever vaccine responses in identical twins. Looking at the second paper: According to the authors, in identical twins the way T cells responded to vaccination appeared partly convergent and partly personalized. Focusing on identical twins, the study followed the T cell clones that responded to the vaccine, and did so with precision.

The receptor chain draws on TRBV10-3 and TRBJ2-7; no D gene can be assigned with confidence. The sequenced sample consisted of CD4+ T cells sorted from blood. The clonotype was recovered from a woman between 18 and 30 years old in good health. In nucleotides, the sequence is TGTGCCATCAGTGATCTGGGCTACGAGCAGTACGTC. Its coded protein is CAISDLGYEQYV.